Only a few counts were recorded for the clone carrying this T cell receptor (beta chain). Its antigen is unknown. The data are from a study of regulatory T cells in long-lasting Graves disease. Regarding time point: newly diagnosed GD, antithyroid drugs for less than 3 months. Scientists built the TCR library using RNA that was extracted from PBMCs. For TCR beta, libraries came from iRepertoire HTBI primers and Arm-PCR of CDR3 regions. TCRdb reprocessed the multiplex PCR reads with MiXCR, giving one entry per CDR3 protein. The repertoire consists of about 420,000 distinct CDR3 sequences, with around 17% occurring once and the leading ten covering about 25%. Overall study results and limits: Relative to new patients (roughly 970), persistent patients exhibited greater sharing of public clonotypes (around 2,700).

The germline CDR1 and CDR2 sequences are DFQATT and SNEGSKA (reference sequence). The germline V and J ends were trimmed by 5 bases and 0 bases, with 16 bases remaining between them. The CDR3 contains 16 residues. These data are also associated with another study on T cells in Graves' hyperthyroidism and ophthalmopathy. That study adds: Using the HTBI primer set, a first-round RT-PCR was run on the TCR CDR3.

The TCR sequence derives from a woman aged 18-29 years with Graves disease. The input for sequencing was peripheral blood mononuclear cells (PBMCs), taken at new diagnosis, from a patient treated with antithyroid drugs. J is TRBJ1-4 and V is TRBV20-1; no definite D call. DNA of the CDR3: TGCAGTGCTCGGTCCCTCCTTTCAGCAACTAATGAAAAACTGTTTTTT. Protein product: CSARSLLSATNEKLFF.